This T cell receptor (beta chain) stems from a study of early stage breast cancer tumors. The study's findings and limits: Unsorted bulk genomic DNA sequencing lacked pairing and functional marker data.

The CDR3 extends over 14 amino acids. Germline values: CDR1 SEHNR, CDR2 FQNEAQ (reference sequence). The V gene lost 3 bases and the J gene lost 4 bases, with 9 bases spanning the gap. Method: immunoSEQ multiplex PCR; TCRdb's copy keeps in-frame clones and lacks some. There are fewer than 70,000 clones in the sample; approximately 80% occur only once, and over 3.5% lies in the top ten. In the case of this clone: Its antigen is as yet unknown.

What was sequenced was blood. The chain uses TRBV7-9 and TRBJ1-4, with D unresolved. The sequence derives from a person aged 35-55 years with breast cancer. CDR3 nucleotide sequence: TGTGCCAGCAGCTTTTGGGATTTTAATGAAAAACTGTTTTTT. Residues: CASSFWDFNEKLFF.